Given below is one TCR beta chain in context. Its antigen is still unknown. This entry belongs to a study of T cells in localized non-small cell lung cancer. General study findings and limits: Of the top 100 tumor clones, median roughly 60 were in adjacent lung, some 29 among its top 100. Measurement of T cell clonality placed uninvolved adjacent lung highest, above the level in tumor.

The data were produced by immunoSEQ multiplex PCR, yet TCRdb's version contains in-frame clones alone and is incomplete. The sample records 70,000 to 85,000 clones, less than 85% being singletons. The CDR3 runs 15 residues. Germline V lookup: CDR1 LNHDA, CDR2 SQIVND (reference sequence). Losses at the gene ends were 7 bases for V and 2 bases for J; bases not matched to a gene: 5. The chain combines TRBV19 with TRBJ2-3, with 11 nucleotides matching TRBD2. This TCR derives from a female donor of 60 years or more with stage I lung adenocarcinoma. Sequenced here: peripheral blood, sampled before any cancer treatment. The CDR3 here is CASTVTSGVTDTQYF. The CDR3 DNA follows: TGTGCCAGTACCGTGACTAGCGGGGTCACAGATACGCAGTATTTT.